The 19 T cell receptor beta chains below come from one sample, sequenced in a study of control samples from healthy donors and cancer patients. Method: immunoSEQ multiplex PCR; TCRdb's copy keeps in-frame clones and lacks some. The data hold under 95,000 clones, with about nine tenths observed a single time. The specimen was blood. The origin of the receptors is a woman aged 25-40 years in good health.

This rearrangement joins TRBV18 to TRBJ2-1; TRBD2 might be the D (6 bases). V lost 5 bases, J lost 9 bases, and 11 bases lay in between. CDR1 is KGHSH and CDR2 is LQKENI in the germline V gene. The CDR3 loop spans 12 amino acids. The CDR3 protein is CASSFTSTEQFF. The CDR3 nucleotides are TGTGCCAGCTCATTTACTAGCACTGAGCAGTTCTTC.

The CDR3 is CASSARGTQNQPQHF. The CDR3 DNA follows: TGTGCCAGCAGTGCGAGAGGGACACAGAATCAGCCCCAGCATTTT. This chain links TRBV2 with TRBJ1-5, with D perhaps matching TRBD1 (6 bases). Germline CDR1 SNHLY, CDR2 FYNNEI. The CDR3 loop spans 15 amino acids. V shed 4 bases and J shed 4 bases, with 14 bases lying between them.

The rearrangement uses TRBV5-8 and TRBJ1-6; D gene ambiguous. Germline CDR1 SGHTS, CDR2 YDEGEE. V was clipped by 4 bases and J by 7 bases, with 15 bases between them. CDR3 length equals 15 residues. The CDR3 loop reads CASSPSGGRNSPLHF. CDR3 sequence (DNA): TGTGCCAGCAGCCCCTCTGGAGGGCGCAATTCACCCCTCCACTTT.

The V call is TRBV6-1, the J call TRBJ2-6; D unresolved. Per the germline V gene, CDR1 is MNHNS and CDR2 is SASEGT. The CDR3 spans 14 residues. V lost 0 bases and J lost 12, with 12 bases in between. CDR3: CASSEAIAAIVLTF. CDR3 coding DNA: TGTGCCAGCAGTGAAGCGATCGCAGCTATCGTCCTGACTTTC.

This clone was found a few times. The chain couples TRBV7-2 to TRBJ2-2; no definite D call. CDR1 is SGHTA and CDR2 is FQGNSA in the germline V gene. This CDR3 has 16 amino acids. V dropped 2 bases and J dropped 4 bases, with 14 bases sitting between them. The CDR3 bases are TGTGCCAGCAGCTTAAGCCTATGGCGGAGCACCGGGGAGCTGTTTTTT. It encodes CASSLSLWRSTGELFF.

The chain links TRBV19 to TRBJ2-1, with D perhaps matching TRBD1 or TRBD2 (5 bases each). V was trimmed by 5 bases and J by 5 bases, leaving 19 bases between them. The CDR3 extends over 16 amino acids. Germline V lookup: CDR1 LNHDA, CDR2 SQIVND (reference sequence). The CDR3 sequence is CASSPEGTRSNNEQFF. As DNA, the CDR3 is TGTGCCAGTAGTCCCGAGGGGACCCGGAGCAACAATGAGCAGTTCTTC.

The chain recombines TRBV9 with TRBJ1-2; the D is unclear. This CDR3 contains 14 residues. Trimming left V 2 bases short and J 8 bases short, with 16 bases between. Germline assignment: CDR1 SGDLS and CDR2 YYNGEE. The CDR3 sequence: CASSVGRVRSGYTF. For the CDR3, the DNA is TGTGCCAGCAGCGTCGGGCGGGTTCGTAGCGGCTACACCTTC.

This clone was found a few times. The CDR3 loop reads CASTAGRTSGRMSHEQFF. CDR3 coding DNA: TGTGCCAGTACCGCCGGCCGCACTAGCGGGAGAATGTCGCATGAGCAGTTCTTC. The rearrangement links TRBV19 to TRBJ2-1, with TRBD2 identical over 11 bases. This CDR3 has 18 amino acids. Germline V gives CDR1 LNHDA, CDR2 SQIVND (reference sequence). Germline trimming cut 7 bases from V and 8 bases from J; bases unmatched to any gene: 19.

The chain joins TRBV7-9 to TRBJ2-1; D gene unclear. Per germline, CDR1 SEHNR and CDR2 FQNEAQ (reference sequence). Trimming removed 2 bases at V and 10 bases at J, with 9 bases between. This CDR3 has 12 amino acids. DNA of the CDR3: TGTGCCAGCAGCTTATGGGTAAAAGAGCAGTTCTTC. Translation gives CASSLWVKEQFF.

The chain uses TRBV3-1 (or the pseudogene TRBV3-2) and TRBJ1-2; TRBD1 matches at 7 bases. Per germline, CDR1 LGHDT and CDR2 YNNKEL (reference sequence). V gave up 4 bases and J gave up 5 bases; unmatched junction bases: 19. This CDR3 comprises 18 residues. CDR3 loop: CASSPITPFGQEDYGYTF. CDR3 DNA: TGTGCCAGCAGCCCCATTACCCCCTTCGGACAGGAGGATTATGGCTACACCTTC.

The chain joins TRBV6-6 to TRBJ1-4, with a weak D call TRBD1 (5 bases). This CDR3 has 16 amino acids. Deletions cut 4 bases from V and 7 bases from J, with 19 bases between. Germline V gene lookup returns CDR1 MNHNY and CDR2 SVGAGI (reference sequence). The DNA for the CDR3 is TGTGCCAGCAGTTCAAACCCCGGGGCCTCTTCTGAAAAACTGTTTTTT. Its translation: CASSSNPGASSEKLFF.

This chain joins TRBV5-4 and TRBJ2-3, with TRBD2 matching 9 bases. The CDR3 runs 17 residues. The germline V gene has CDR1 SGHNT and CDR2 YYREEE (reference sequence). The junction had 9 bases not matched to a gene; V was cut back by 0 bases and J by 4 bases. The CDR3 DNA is TGTGCCAGCAGCTTGGGCTCCGGCGGGGGGGCCGCAGATACGCAGTATTTT. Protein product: CASSLGSGGGAADTQYF.

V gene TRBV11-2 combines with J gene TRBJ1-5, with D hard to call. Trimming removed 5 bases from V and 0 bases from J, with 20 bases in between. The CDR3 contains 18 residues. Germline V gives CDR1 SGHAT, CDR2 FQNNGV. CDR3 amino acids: CASSPPGQKAHSNQPQHF. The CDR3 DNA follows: TGTGCCAGCAGCCCACCAGGTCAAAAGGCTCATAGCAATCAGCCCCAGCATTTT.

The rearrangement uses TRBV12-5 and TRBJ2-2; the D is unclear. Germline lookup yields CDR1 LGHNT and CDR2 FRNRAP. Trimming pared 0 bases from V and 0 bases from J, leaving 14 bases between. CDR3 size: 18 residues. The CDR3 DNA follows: TGTGCTAGTGGTTTGGTACTGGGTCCACTATCGAACACCGGGGAGCTGTTTTTT. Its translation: CASGLVLGPLSNTGELFF. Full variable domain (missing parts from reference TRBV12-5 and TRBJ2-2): DARVTQTPRHKVTEMGQEVTMRCQPILGHNTVFWYRQTMMQGLELLAYFRNRAPLDDSGMPKDRFSAEMPDATLATLKIQPSEPRDSAVYFCASGLVLGPLSNTGELFFGEGSRLTVL.

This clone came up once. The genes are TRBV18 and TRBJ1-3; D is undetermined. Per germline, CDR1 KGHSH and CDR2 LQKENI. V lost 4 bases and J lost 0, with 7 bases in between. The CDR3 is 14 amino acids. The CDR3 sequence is CASSRDFSGNTIYF. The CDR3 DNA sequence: TGTGCCAGCTCACGCGACTTCTCTGGAAACACCATATATTTT.

CDR3 protein: CAGTGSYNSPLHF. CDR3 coding DNA: TGTGCCGGCACGGGCTCCTATAATTCACCCCTCCACTTT. The chain employs TRBV6-5 and TRBJ1-6; D is ambiguous. V lost 11 bases and J 0 bases, leaving 8 bases between the germline ends. This CDR3 spans 13 amino acids. CDR1 is MNHEY and CDR2 is SVGAGI in the germline V gene.

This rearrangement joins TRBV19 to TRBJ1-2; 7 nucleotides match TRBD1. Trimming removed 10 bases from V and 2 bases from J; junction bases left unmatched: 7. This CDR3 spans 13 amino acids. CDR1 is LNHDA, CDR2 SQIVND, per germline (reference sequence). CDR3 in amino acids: CATTDRLNYGYTF. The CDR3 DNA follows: TGTGCCACCACGGACAGGCTGAACTATGGCTACACCTTC.

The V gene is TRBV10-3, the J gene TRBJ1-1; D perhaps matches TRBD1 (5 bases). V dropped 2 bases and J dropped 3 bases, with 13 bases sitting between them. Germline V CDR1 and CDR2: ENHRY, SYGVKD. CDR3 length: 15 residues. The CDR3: CAISEQEIRDTEAFF. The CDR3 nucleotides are TGTGCCATCAGTGAGCAGGAAATCAGGGACACTGAAGCTTTCTTT.

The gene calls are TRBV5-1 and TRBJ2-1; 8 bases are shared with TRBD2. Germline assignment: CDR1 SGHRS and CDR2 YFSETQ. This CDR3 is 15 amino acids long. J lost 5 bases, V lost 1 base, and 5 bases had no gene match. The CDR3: CASSLFTSGNNEQFF. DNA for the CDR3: TGCGCCAGCAGCTTGTTTACTAGCGGTAACAATGAGCAGTTCTTC.